These 26 T cell receptor beta chains were all obtained from the same sample, sequenced in a study of CD8+ T cells in alopecia areata. RNA was extracted and reverse transcribed into cDNA as the sequencing template. Only in-frame clones appear in the TCRdb table, and some are missing; sequencing was by immunoSEQ multiplex PCR. The sample holds approximately 110,000 clones, and no clone turns up only once. The sample consisted of lesional skin. Receptors were obtained from a C3H/HeJ mouse with alopecia areata. The MHC haplotype of this mouse line is H2-k.

As regards this clone: The genes are named according to mouse. Read data end 4 residues before the CDR3 end; the end is taken from the germline J gene. This chain joins TRBV13-1 and TRBJ2-4; 11 nucleotides line up with TRBD2. V shed 0 bases, J shed 3 bases, and the junction held 3 bases outside the gene matches. Germline V gene data show CDR1 as NSHNY and CDR2 as SYGAGN. The CDR3 spans 16 residues. The CDR3 bases that were read are TGTGCCAGCAGTGATGCGGACTGGGGGGAGCAAAAC. Its translation is CASSDADWGEQN. The full CDR3 protein is CASSDADWGEQNTLYF.

This clone has more than one count but fewer than ten. These gene names are mouse names. Read sequence stops 4 residues before the CDR3 end, and the germline J gene provides the missing end. This chain links TRBV13-3 with TRBJ2-4; 13 bases are shared with TRBD2. V was clipped by 0 bases and J by 2 bases; unmatched bases: 3. The CDR3 sequence is 17 residues long. CDR1 and CDR2 from the germline V gene are NNHDY and SYVADS. This chain's CDR3 is CASSDGDWGGDQNTLYF. The CDR3 DNA, read in part, is TGTGCCAGCAGTGATGGGGACTGGGGGGGGGATCAAAAC.

A word on this clone: Gene names and germline match the mouse. The read falls 4 residues short of the CDR3 end, and the missing part is taken from the germline J gene. The gene calls are TRBV13-2 and TRBJ1-1; tentatively, D is TRBD1 (6 bases). Per the germline V gene, CDR1 is NNHNN and CDR2 is SYGAGS (reference sequence). The CDR3 has 11 residues. The CDR3 DNA, read in part, is TGTGCCAGCGGTCCAGGGGTA. Translated: CASGPGV. The CDR3 reads in full as CASGPGVEVFF.

Points on this clone: The protein TCRdb lists differs from the translation of the DNA at residue 11; the protein given here is translated from the DNA itself. Genes here carry mouse names. The sequence runs out 3 residues before the end of the CDR3; the remainder is reconstructed from the germline J gene. The V call is TRBV13-3, the J call TRBJ1-6; 7 positions agree with TRBD1. TRBJ1-6 is annotated as an ORF whose role is uncertain. V gave up 2 bases and J gave up 5 bases; unmatched junction bases: 1. This CDR3 comprises 14 residues. Germline V gene data show CDR1 as NNHDY and CDR2 as SYVADS. The part of the CDR3 DNA that was read is TGTGCCAGCAGTGAGGACAGGAATAATTCGCCC. Amino acid sequence: CASSEDRNNSP. The full-length CDR3 reads as CASSEDRNNSPLYF.

With regard to this clone: The genes are named according to mouse. The sequenced CDR3 bases are TGTGCCAGCGGGGACAGGGGGCAGGAT. Protein: CASGDRGQD. The complete CDR3 sequence is CASGDRGQDEQYF. This chain uses TRBV19 with TRBJ2-7; 12 bases are a match to TRBD1. The CDR3 end is not reached by the read, which stops 4 residues before it; the germline J gene fills it in. CDR3 length equals 13 residues. Germline assignment: CDR1 FNHDT and CDR2 SITEND (reference sequence). Filled out from reference TRBV19 and TRBJ2-7, the complete variable domain reads GGIITQTPKFLIGQEGQKLTLKCQQNFNHDTMYWYRQDSGKGLRLIYYSITENDLQKGDLSEGYDASREKKSSFSLTVTSAQKNEMAVFLCASGDRGQDEQYFGPGTRLTVL.

This clone was found a few times. Gene names are the mouse ones. From the germline J gene comes the end of the CDR3, since the read stops 4 residues before it. The chain uses TRBV13-3 and TRBJ2-7; 10 bases map to TRBD1. This CDR3 is built from 16 residues. Germline values: CDR1 NNHDY, CDR2 SYVADS. Germline trimming cut 0 bases from V and 3 bases from J; bases unmatched to any gene: 6. The covered CDR3 bases are TGTGCCAGCAGTGATGAGGGGACAGGGGTCTTCTAT. This gives the protein CASSDEGTGVFY. The whole CDR3 sequence is CASSDEGTGVFYEQYF.

Turning to this clone: The listed genes are named as in mouse. With the read ending 4 residues before the CDR3 end, the germline J gene is used to fill in that end. The chain links TRBV17 to TRBJ2-3; D not resolved. The length of the CDR3 is 14 residues. Trimming left V 2 bases short and J 0 bases short, with 6 bases between. Germline CDR1 and CDR2: MNHDT and YYDKIL. CDR3 DNA, as far as it was read: TGTGCTAGCAGTAGACCAACTAGTGCAGAA. Protein sequence: CASSRPTSAE. The whole CDR3 protein is CASSRPTSAETLYF. The full variable domain, completed using reference TRBV17 and TRBJ2-3, is DTTVKQNPRYKLARVGKPVNLICSQTMNHDTMYWYQKKPNQAPKLLLFYYDKILNREADTFEKFQSSRPNNSFCSLYIGSAGLEYSAMYLCASSRPTSAETLYFGSGTRLTVL.

Concerning this clone: Gene names follow the mouse nomenclature. The DNA ends 4 residues before the CDR3 does, and the rest of the CDR3 is filled in from the germline J gene. The rearrangement uses TRBV13-3 and TRBJ2-2; D is possibly TRBD2 (5 bases). Trimming left V 7 bases short and J 0 bases short, with 10 bases between. This CDR3 has 14 amino acids. Germline CDR1 and CDR2: NNHDY and SYVADS. The CDR3 region is CASGWETNTGQLYF. Partial CDR3 DNA: TGTGCCAGCGGCTGGGAGACAAACACCGGG. Full variable domain (missing parts from reference TRBV13-3 and TRBJ2-2): EAAVTQSPRSKVAVTGGKVTLSCHQTNNHDYMYWYRQDTGHGLRLIHYSYVADSTEKGDIPDGYKASRPSQENFSLILELASLSQTAVYFCASGWETNTGQLYFGEGSKLTVL.

This clone occurred many times. Genes and germline are mouse. Coverage ceases 4 residues before the CDR3 finishes, and the germline J gene fills in the end. This chain joins TRBV1 and TRBJ2-3, with D possibly TRBD1 on 7 matching bases. The CDR3 extends over 15 amino acids. Germline values: CDR1 NSQYPW, CDR2 LRSPGD (reference sequence). V was cut by 4 bases and J by 0 bases, with 11 bases left in between. This CDR3 is CTCSGGDRSAETLYF. The covered CDR3 bases are TGCACCTGCAGTGGGGGGGACAGAAGTGCAGAA.

This clone occurred a few times. Each gene name is a mouse one. Distinct nucleotide sequences in the sample also encode this CDR3. The part of the CDR3 DNA that was read is TGTGCCAGCAGTGACTCCAGGGGAGAC. It yields the protein CASSDSRGD. The entire CDR3 protein reads CASSDSRGDTQYF. V is TRBV13-3 and J is TRBJ2-5; possible D gene TRBD1, 6 bases. The read terminates 4 residues ahead of where the CDR3 ends, so the germline J gene completes it. Germline CDR1 and CDR2: NNHDY and SYVADS. This CDR3 spans 13 amino acids.

Of note for this clone: Germline and genes here are mouse. The DNA ends 4 residues before the CDR3 does, and the rest of the CDR3 is filled in from the germline J gene. The chain uses TRBV19 and TRBJ1-1; 11 bases line up with TRBD1. Germline-derived CDR1 and CDR2 are FNHDT and SITEND (reference sequence). This CDR3 contains 14 residues. The covered CDR3 bases are TGTGCCAGCAGGAGGGACAGGGGGAGGACA. Encoded protein: CASRRDRGRT. The complete CDR3 protein is CASRRDRGRTEVFF.

To note about this clone: Gene names are mouse gene names. The read ends 4 residues early relative to the CDR3; the germline J gene fills the gap. The chain couples TRBV1 to TRBJ1-1; D not certain. The CDR3 has 13 residues. Trimming shortened V by 4 bases and J by 0 bases, and 6 bases separated the two germline ends. Germline-derived CDR1 and CDR2 are NSQYPW and LRSPGD (reference sequence). Partial CDR3 DNA: TGCACCTGCAGTGTCGCAGCAAACACA. Encoded protein: CTCSVAANT. The complete CDR3 sequence is CTCSVAANTEVFF.

This clone was detected ten times or more. Gene names are mouse gene names. Read data end 4 residues before the CDR3 end; the end is taken from the germline J gene. The V and J genes are TRBV13-3 and TRBJ2-7; no definite D call. Germline CDR1 and CDR2: NNHDY and SYVADS. V lost 4 bases to trimming and J lost 0 bases, with 5 bases between them. This CDR3 has 12 amino acids. CDR3 in amino acids: CASSTVSYEQYF. CDR3 DNA (partial): TGTGCCAGCAGTACAGTCTCCTAT.

Concerning this clone itself: Germline and genes here are mouse. The CDR3 goes on 4 residues after the read ends, and that part is filled in from the germline J gene. The chain joins TRBV13-3 to TRBJ2-5; no definite D call. This CDR3 is 14 amino acids long. Germline-derived CDR1 and CDR2 are NNHDY and SYVADS. V lost 2 bases and J lost 0, with 7 bases in between. CDR3 protein: CASSESQNQDTQYF. CDR3 DNA (partial): TGTGCCAGCAGTGAAAGTCAGAACCAAGAC.

Worth noting for this clone: Gene names are the mouse ones. The read comes to an end 4 residues before the CDR3 does, leaving the germline J gene to fill in the end. The chain combines TRBV13-2 with TRBJ2-7; 10 nucleotides line up with TRBD2. Germline assignment: CDR1 NNHNN and CDR2 SYGAGS (reference sequence). This CDR3 contains 15 residues. The junction had 1 base not matched to a gene; V was cut back by 0 bases and J by 1 base. The CDR3 sequence: CASGDAGGASYEQYF. The part of the CDR3 DNA that was read is TGTGCCAGCGGTGATGCTGGGGGGGCTTCCTAT.

This clone has more than one count but fewer than ten. These gene names are mouse names. The sequence runs out 4 residues before the end of the CDR3; the remainder is reconstructed from the germline J gene. The chain carries TRBV1 and TRBJ1-4; 9 nucleotides align to TRBD1. The CDR3 sequence is 15 residues long. Germline V gene lookup returns CDR1 NSQYPW and CDR2 LRSPGD (reference sequence). Trimming at V came to 4 bases and at J to 3 bases, leaving 3 bases not matched to a gene. The sequenced CDR3 bases are TGCACCTGCAGTGAACAGGGGGCGGCCAACGAA. This gives the protein CTCSEQGAANE. The whole CDR3 reads CTCSEQGAANERLFF.

About this clone: The listed genes are named as in mouse. The missing CDR3 end, 4 residues past where the read stops, is filled in from the germline J gene. The rearrangement uses TRBV13-1 and TRBJ2-3; 13 bases agree with TRBD2. The CDR3 runs 18 residues. The V gene's germline CDR1 is NSHNY and CDR2 SYGAGN. J lost 2 bases, V lost 0 bases, and 6 bases had no gene match. The chain's CDR3 is CASSDASDWGGVAETLYF. Partial CDR3 DNA: TGTGCCAGCAGTGATGCTTCGGACTGGGGGGGCGTTGCAGAA.

Only a few counts were recorded for this clone. Mouse gene names apply. The read halts 4 residues ahead of the CDR3 end, with the missing end drawn from the germline J gene. This chain connects TRBV1 to TRBJ2-1; 7 nucleotides line up with TRBD1. CDR3 length equals 13 residues. CDR1 and CDR2 from the germline V gene are NSQYPW and LRSPGD (reference sequence). This chain's CDR3 is CTCSAATGTEQFF. The covered CDR3 bases are TGCACCTGCAGTGCTGCGACAGGGACT.

The table lists this clone with a few counts. Gene names and germline match the mouse. The read terminates 4 residues ahead of where the CDR3 ends, so the germline J gene completes it. The chain links TRBV13-1 to TRBJ2-4; 7 bases are shared with TRBD1. CDR1 NSHNY and CDR2 SYGAGN come from the germline V gene. This CDR3 contains 14 residues. Unmatched junction bases numbered 2, after V lost 4 bases and J lost 0 bases. The CDR3 protein is CASSNRGSQNTLYF. Incomplete CDR3 DNA: TGTGCCAGCAGTAACAGGGGTAGTCAAAAC.

This clone was seen only a few times. Here the gene names and germline are mouse. The CDR3 end lies 4 residues beyond the end of the read and is filled in from the germline J gene. V and J are TRBV19 and TRBJ1-1; D is uncertain. The CDR3 covers 13 residues. Trimming left V 3 bases short and J 1 base short, with 7 bases between. Germline CDR1 is FNHDT and CDR2 is SITEND (reference sequence). Partial CDR3 DNA: TGTGCCAGCAGTAGCAGGTGGAACACA. It specifies CASSSRWNT. In full, the CDR3 is CASSSRWNTEVFF.

The table lists this clone with a few counts. Gene names denote mouse genes. The read comes to an end 4 residues before the CDR3 does, leaving the germline J gene to fill in the end. The chain carries TRBV13-2 and TRBJ2-7; 7 positions match TRBD2. Unmatched junction bases numbered 5, after V lost 2 bases and J lost 3 bases. The CDR3 runs 14 residues. CDR1 and CDR2 from the germline V gene are NNHNN and SYGAGS (reference sequence). The CDR3 reads CASGEPSGGYEQYF. The part of the CDR3 DNA that was read is TGTGCCAGCGGTGAACCTTCTGGGGGCTAT.

This clone has only a few counts. The genes are named according to mouse. The read halts 4 residues ahead of the CDR3 end, with the missing end drawn from the germline J gene. The chain links TRBV1 to TRBJ2-7, with 7 bases fitting TRBD2. CDR1 is NSQYPW, CDR2 LRSPGD, per germline (reference sequence). There are 14 residues in the CDR3. The CDR3 DNA, read in part, is TGCACCTGCAGTGCAGGGGGGGGAACTTAT. Encoded protein: CTCSAGGGTY. Given in full, the CDR3 is CTCSAGGGTYEQYF.

This clone was found a few times. Mouse gene names apply. The CDR3 is cut off 4 residues early in the read; its end comes from the germline J gene. This rearrangement joins TRBV13-1 to TRBJ2-7, with D tentatively TRBD1 (5 bases). The CDR3 is 14 amino acids. The V gene's germline CDR1 is NSHNY and CDR2 SYGAGN. The sequenced part of the CDR3 DNA is TGTGCCAGCAGTGAGCCCCTCCAGGGTTAT. Translating gives CASSEPLQGY. The full CDR3 sequence reads CASSEPLQGYEQYF.

This clone was counted at least ten times. Genes and germline come from the mouse. The observed sequence ends 4 residues before the CDR3 terminus, with the missing tail filled in from the germline J gene. The chain carries TRBV13-3 and TRBJ2-7, with D perhaps matching TRBD1 (5 bases). V was cut by 5 bases and J by 0 bases, with 12 bases left in between. The CDR3 consists of 14 residues. CDR1 NNHDY and CDR2 SYVADS come from the germline V gene. CDR3 bases read: TGTGCCAGCAGGCAACACAGGAGCTCCTAT. This gives the protein CASRQHRSSY. The whole CDR3 sequence reads CASRQHRSSYEQYF.

This clone was seen a handful of times. The gene names here belong to mouse. Incomplete CDR3 DNA: TGTGCCCTCGGGACAGGGTTTGCAGAA. It encodes CALGTGFAE. The full CDR3 reads CALGTGFAETLYF. The chain carries TRBV19 and TRBJ2-3, with 9 positions matching TRBD1. The read terminates 4 residues ahead of where the CDR3 ends, so the germline J gene completes it. The CDR3 spans 13 residues. Germline V gene sequence: CDR1 FNHDT, CDR2 SITEND (reference sequence). V trimming: 10 bases; J trimming: 2 bases; junction bases outside the gene matches: 5.

About this clone itself: Gene names and germline match the mouse. The CDR3 here is CTCRTQGRGTEVFF. Partial CDR3 DNA: TGCACCTGCAGGACACAGGGAAGGGGCACA. V usage is TRBV1 and J usage is TRBJ1-1, with D perhaps TRBD1 (6 bases). The CDR3 extends 4 residues past the end of the read, so its final part is completed from the germline J gene. Trimming took off 6 bases at V and 4 bases at J, with 15 bases between the two ends. The CDR3 is made up of 14 amino acids. Germline V lookup: CDR1 NSQYPW, CDR2 LRSPGD (reference sequence).